Listed below are T cell receptor beta chains from one sample, sequenced in a study of CD8+ T cells in alopecia areata. TCRdb's copy holds only in-frame clones and misses some; the assay was immunoSEQ multiplex PCR. The sample lists 150,000 to 200,000 clones; 58% were seen once. The material was CD4+ T cells sorted from blood, obtained at week 24, from a patient treated with tofacitinib. Source of these receptors: a human donor with alopecia areata. Both conserved end residues are part of each CDR3. The D gene is left open where the match is weak. Some rows mark clone size as missing; the rest say once, few, many or name a class of expanded clone.

v_call: TRBV11-3
j_call: TRBJ2-1
clone_size: few
d_call: -
cdr3_aa: CASSLDRREEQFF
cdr3_nt: TGTGCCAGCAGCTTAGATCGAAGGGAAGAGCAGTTCTTC

v_call: TRBV4-2
j_call: TRBJ1-2
clone_size: -
d_call: -
cdr3_aa: CASSPGVNYGYTF
cdr3_nt: TGTGCCAGCAGTCCAGGGGTAAACTATGGCTACACCTTC

v_call: TRBV6-6
j_call: TRBJ1-1
clone_size: -
d_call: TRBD1
cdr3_aa: CASRTGTGGINTEAFF
cdr3_nt: TGTGCCAGCAGAACCGGGACAGGGGGCATCAACACTGAAGCTTTCTTT

v_call: TRBV6-5
j_call: TRBJ2-2
clone_size: -
d_call: -
cdr3_aa: CASSRDWEDTGELFF
cdr3_nt: TGTGCCAGCAGCCGGGACTGGGAGGACACCGGGGAGCTGTTTTTT

v_call: TRBV29-1
j_call: TRBJ1-1
clone_size: -
d_call: TRBD1
cdr3_aa: CSGGQMNTEAFF
cdr3_nt: TGCAGCGGGGGACAGATGAACACTGAAGCTTTCTTT

v_call: TRBV7-8
j_call: TRBJ1-2
clone_size: -
d_call: -
cdr3_aa: CASSHRGGDYGYTF
cdr3_nt: TGTGCCAGCAGCCACCGGGGCGGAGACTATGGCTACACCTTC

v_call: TRBV5-1
j_call: TRBJ2-7
clone_size: -
d_call: TRBD1
cdr3_aa: CASRKGQGAGEQYF
cdr3_nt: TGCGCCAGCAGAAAAGGACAGGGGGCGGGCGAGCAGTACTTC

v_call: TRBV4-1
j_call: TRBJ2-5
clone_size: -
d_call: TRBD2
cdr3_aa: CASSQGLTSGSSETQYF
cdr3_nt: TGCGCCAGCAGCCAAGGCCTGACTAGCGGGAGTAGTGAGACCCAGTACTTC

v_call: TRBV7-9
j_call: TRBJ2-3
clone_size: few
d_call: TRBD2
cdr3_aa: CASSSFGRAVPDTQYF
cdr3_nt: TGTGCCAGCAGCTCCTTCGGGAGGGCCGTGCCCGATACGCAGTATTTT

v_call: TRBV20-1
j_call: TRBJ2-3
clone_size: -
d_call: -
cdr3_aa: CSAEITDTQYF
cdr3_nt: TGCAGTGCTGAAATCACAGATACGCAGTATTTT

v_call: TRBV29-1
j_call: TRBJ2-1
clone_size: -
d_call: TRBD2
cdr3_aa: CSVGMASGYNEQFF
cdr3_nt: TGCAGCGTTGGTATGGCTAGCGGATACAATGAGCAGTTCTTC

v_call: TRBV18
j_call: TRBJ1-1
clone_size: -
d_call: TRBD1
cdr3_aa: CASSPTGQISNTEAFF
cdr3_nt: TGTGCCAGCTCACCGACGGGACAGATTTCGAACACTGAAGCTTTCTTT

v_call: TRBV28
j_call: TRBJ1-2
clone_size: -
d_call: TRBD1
cdr3_aa: CASSSTGQGNYGYTF
cdr3_nt: TGTGCCAGCAGTTCTACAGGACAGGGTAACTATGGCTACACCTTC

v_call: TRBV7-2
j_call: TRBJ1-2
clone_size: -
d_call: -
cdr3_aa: CASSTSGGAGGYTF
cdr3_nt: TGTGCCAGCAGCACCTCCGGGGGCGCGGGTGGCTACACCTTC

v_call: TRBV30
j_call: TRBJ1-3
clone_size: -
d_call: TRBD1
cdr3_aa: CAWRKQGASGNTIYF
cdr3_nt: TGTGCCTGGAGAAAACAGGGGGCGTCTGGAAACACCATATATTTT

v_call: TRBV28
j_call: TRBJ1-1
clone_size: few
d_call: -
cdr3_aa: CASSFGTWSNTEAFF
cdr3_nt: TGTGCCAGCAGTTTTGGGACGTGGTCAAACACTGAAGCTTTCTTT

v_call: TRBV5-6
j_call: TRBJ2-2
clone_size: few
d_call: -
cdr3_aa: CASRPTRTGELFF
cdr3_nt: TGTGCCAGCAGACCCACTAGAACCGGGGAGCTGTTTTTT

v_call: TRBV29-1
j_call: TRBJ2-7
clone_size: -
d_call: -
cdr3_aa: CSVEDTALYEQYF
cdr3_nt: TGCAGCGTGGAGGACACGGCCCTTTACGAGCAGTACTTC

v_call: TRBV5-6
j_call: TRBJ2-3
clone_size: few
d_call: -
cdr3_aa: CASSWGDTQYF
cdr3_nt: TGTGCCAGCAGCTGGGGCGATACGCAGTATTTT

v_call: TRBV7-2
j_call: TRBJ2-7
clone_size: -
d_call: TRBD2
cdr3_aa: CASSLGGGSSHEQYF
cdr3_nt: TGTGCCAGCAGCTTAGGTGGCGGGAGTTCCCACGAGCAGTACTTC

v_call: TRBV27
j_call: TRBJ2-3
clone_size: few
d_call: -
cdr3_aa: CASSIRDSTYADTQYF
cdr3_nt: TGTGCCAGCAGTATCCGGGACTCAACATACGCAGATACGCAGTATTTT

v_call: TRBV20-1
j_call: TRBJ1-4
clone_size: few
d_call: -
cdr3_aa: CSASKDEKLFF
cdr3_nt: TGCAGTGCTAGCAAGGATGAAAAACTGTTTTTT

v_call: TRBV2
j_call: TRBJ2-7
clone_size: -
d_call: TRBD2
cdr3_aa: CASSDQSGRRYEQYF
cdr3_nt: TGTGCCAGCAGTGACCAGAGCGGGAGAAGGTACGAGCAGTACTTC

v_call: TRBV5-4
j_call: TRBJ2-3
clone_size: -
d_call: -
cdr3_aa: CASSPGRGSTDTQYF
cdr3_nt: TGTGCCAGCAGCCCCGGGAGAGGCAGCACAGATACGCAGTATTTT

v_call: TRBV7-2
j_call: TRBJ1-5
clone_size: few
d_call: -
cdr3_aa: CASSLEFSNQPQHF
cdr3_nt: TGTGCCAGCAGCTTAGAATTCAGCAATCAGCCCCAGCATTTT

v_call: TRBV19
j_call: TRBJ1-2
clone_size: -
d_call: TRBD1
cdr3_aa: CASTVDRARGYTF
cdr3_nt: TGTGCCAGTACCGTAGACAGGGCGCGCGGCTACACCTTC

v_call: TRBV29-1
j_call: TRBJ2-7
clone_size: -
d_call: TRBD1
cdr3_aa: CSANMGQGDRYEQYF
cdr3_nt: TGCAGCGCAAATATGGGACAGGGGGATCGCTACGAGCAGTACTTC

v_call: TRBV19
j_call: TRBJ2-6
clone_size: few
d_call: -
cdr3_aa: CASSYLQGSGANVLTF
cdr3_nt: TGTGCCAGTAGTTACCTACAGGGCTCTGGGGCCAACGTCCTGACTTTC

v_call: TRBV9
j_call: TRBJ1-1
clone_size: -
d_call: -
cdr3_aa: CASSVFGSTGDTEAFF
cdr3_nt: TGTGCCAGCAGCGTATTCGGCAGTACGGGCGACACTGAAGCTTTCTTT

v_call: TRBV21-1
j_call: TRBJ2-3
clone_size: -
d_call: -
cdr3_aa: CASSFAGPGYF
cdr3_nt: TGTGCCAGCAGTTTTGCGGGACCCGGGTATTTT

v_call: TRBV5-1
j_call: TRBJ2-2
clone_size: -
d_call: -
cdr3_aa: CASSLERFNTGELFF
cdr3_nt: TGCGCCAGCAGCTTGGAAAGGTTCAACACCGGGGAGCTGTTTTTT

v_call: TRBV9
j_call: TRBJ2-1
clone_size: few
d_call: TRBD2
cdr3_aa: CASSLAGVVNEQFF
cdr3_nt: TGTGCCAGCAGCTTAGCGGGAGTGGTTAATGAGCAGTTCTTC

v_call: TRBV7-6
j_call: TRBJ2-3
clone_size: -
d_call: -
cdr3_aa: CASSLLGARDTQYF
cdr3_nt: TGTGCCAGCAGCTTACTGGGGGCGAGGGATACGCAGTATTTT

v_call: TRBV5-1
j_call: TRBJ2-1
clone_size: -
d_call: TRBD2
cdr3_aa: CASSKLAGEQFF
cdr3_nt: TGCGCCAGCAGCAAACTAGCGGGGGAGCAGTTCTTC

v_call: TRBV5-6
j_call: TRBJ2-1
clone_size: few
d_call: TRBD2
cdr3_aa: CASSLYGTSGDEQFF
cdr3_nt: TGTGCCAGCAGCTTGTACGGGACTAGCGGGGATGAGCAGTTCTTC

v_call: TRBV2
j_call: TRBJ2-4
clone_size: -
d_call: -
cdr3_aa: CASGGGAKNIQYF
cdr3_nt: TGTGCCAGCGGGGGCGGCGCCAAAAACATTCAGTACTTC

v_call: TRBV27
j_call: TRBJ1-5
clone_size: -
d_call: TRBD1
cdr3_aa: CASRPQGRVGNQPQHF
cdr3_nt: TGTGCCAGCAGACCACAGGGGAGGGTGGGCAATCAGCCCCAGCATTTT

v_call: TRBV5-7
j_call: TRBJ2-1
clone_size: -
d_call: -
cdr3_aa: CASRKGNEQFF
cdr3_nt: TGTGCCAGCAGGAAGGGGAATGAGCAGTTCTTC

v_call: TRBV29-1
j_call: TRBJ2-3
clone_size: once
d_call: -
cdr3_aa: CSVGFGALRITDTQYF
cdr3_nt: TGCAGCGTTGGTTTCGGCGCCTTGCGGATCACAGATACGCAGTATTTT

v_call: TRBV29-1
j_call: TRBJ1-5
clone_size: -
d_call: -
cdr3_aa: CSVATGTGNQPQHF
cdr3_nt: TGCAGCGTTGCAACAGGGACGGGGAATCAGCCCCAGCATTTT

v_call: TRBV5-1
j_call: TRBJ2-7
clone_size: -
d_call: TRBD1
cdr3_aa: CASSSETGGIYEQYF
cdr3_nt: TGCGCCAGCAGCTCGGAGACAGGGGGAATCTACGAGCAGTACTTC

v_call: TRBV4-2
j_call: TRBJ1-2
clone_size: -
d_call: -
cdr3_aa: CASSQAQGHGYTF
cdr3_nt: TGTGCCAGCAGCCAGGCACAGGGTCATGGCTACACCTTC

v_call: TRBV7-7
j_call: TRBJ1-1
clone_size: few
d_call: -
cdr3_aa: CASSLGQNTEAFF
cdr3_nt: TGTGCCAGCAGCTTAGGGCAGAACACTGAAGCTTTCTTT

v_call: TRBV30
j_call: TRBJ1-2
clone_size: -
d_call: TRBD1
cdr3_aa: CARTRTGDDGYTF
cdr3_nt: TGTGCCCGTACCCGGACAGGGGACGATGGCTACACCTTC

v_call: TRBV29-1
j_call: TRBJ2-3
clone_size: -
d_call: -
cdr3_aa: CSVRLGSSTDTQYF
cdr3_nt: TGCAGCGTTAGGCTGGGGTCAAGCACAGATACGCAGTATTTT

v_call: TRBV27
j_call: TRBJ2-7
clone_size: -
d_call: -
cdr3_aa: CASSHGQNSSYEQYF
cdr3_nt: TGTGCCAGCAGTCATGGACAGAACTCCTCCTACGAGCAGTACTTC

v_call: TRBV5-1
j_call: TRBJ2-5
clone_size: -
d_call: -
cdr3_aa: CASSSLGTGETQYF
cdr3_nt: TGCGCCAGCAGCTCCTTGGGGACCGGCGAGACCCAGTACTTC

v_call: TRBV29-1
j_call: TRBJ2-7
clone_size: -
d_call: TRBD1
cdr3_aa: CSTGTDNYEQYF
cdr3_nt: TGCAGCACCGGGACAGACAACTACGAGCAGTACTTC

v_call: TRBV7-9
j_call: TRBJ1-1
clone_size: -
d_call: TRBD1
cdr3_aa: CASSLRDRGKSEAFF
cdr3_nt: TGTGCCAGCAGCTTAAGGGACAGGGGAAAATCTGAAGCTTTCTTT

v_call: TRBV19
j_call: TRBJ1-1
clone_size: -
d_call: TRBD1
cdr3_aa: CASSIGDRAAAFF
cdr3_nt: TGTGCCAGTAGTATAGGGGACAGGGCTGCAGCTTTCTTT

v_call: TRBV5-6
j_call: TRBJ2-5
clone_size: few
d_call: -
cdr3_aa: CASSLGRTGETQYF
cdr3_nt: TGTGCCAGCAGCTTGGGCAGGACGGGAGAGACCCAGTACTTC

v_call: TRBV11-2
j_call: TRBJ1-4
clone_size: -
d_call: -
cdr3_aa: CASSLNEKLFF
cdr3_nt: TGTGCCAGCAGCTTAAATGAAAAACTGTTTTTT

v_call: TRBV28
j_call: TRBJ2-2
clone_size: -
d_call: TRBD2
cdr3_aa: CASSLLLAGYTGELFF
cdr3_nt: TGTGCCAGCAGTTTACTGCTAGCGGGTTACACCGGGGAGCTGTTTTTT

v_call: TRBV30
j_call: TRBJ2-5
clone_size: -
d_call: TRBD1
cdr3_aa: CAWDRAKTQYF
cdr3_nt: TGTGCCTGGGACAGGGCAAAGACCCAGTACTTC

v_call: TRBV2
j_call: TRBJ1-1
clone_size: -
d_call: -
cdr3_aa: CASSEVPNTEAFF
cdr3_nt: TGTGCCAGCAGTGAAGTCCCTAACACTGAAGCTTTCTTT

v_call: TRBV1
j_call: TRBJ2-1
clone_size: -
d_call: -
cdr3_aa: CTSSQPDPGAVGNEQFF
cdr3_nt: TGCACCAGCAGCCAACCCGATCCAGGCGCTGTGGGTAATGAGCAGTTCTTC

v_call: TRBV28
j_call: TRBJ1-5
clone_size: -
d_call: -
cdr3_aa: CASNRQINQPQHF
cdr3_nt: TGTGCCAGCAATAGACAGATCAATCAGCCCCAGCATTTT

v_call: TRBV5-4
j_call: TRBJ2-5
clone_size: -
d_call: -
cdr3_aa: CASSSGPQETQYF
cdr3_nt: TGTGCCAGCAGCTCAGGGCCCCAAGAGACCCAGTACTTC

v_call: TRBV29-1
j_call: TRBJ1-5
clone_size: few
d_call: -
cdr3_aa: CSVSPPGEPQHF
cdr3_nt: TGCAGCGTCTCCCCCCCCGGGGAGCCCCAGCATTTT